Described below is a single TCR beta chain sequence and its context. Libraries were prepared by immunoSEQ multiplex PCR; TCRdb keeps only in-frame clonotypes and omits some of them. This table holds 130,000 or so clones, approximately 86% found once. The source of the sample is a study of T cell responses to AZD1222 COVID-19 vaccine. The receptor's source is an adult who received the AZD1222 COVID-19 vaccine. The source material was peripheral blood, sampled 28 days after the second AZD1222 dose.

The CDR3 region has the DNA TGTGCCAGCAGCCCCAGGGAACACGAGCAGTACTTC. This encodes CASSPREHEQYF. The gene calls are TRBV27 and TRBJ2-7; the D gene is possibly TRBD1 (5 bases). The CDR3 consists of 12 residues. From germline, CDR1 is MNHEY and CDR2 SMNVEV (reference sequence). V lost 6 bases, J lost 5 bases, and 11 bases lay in between.